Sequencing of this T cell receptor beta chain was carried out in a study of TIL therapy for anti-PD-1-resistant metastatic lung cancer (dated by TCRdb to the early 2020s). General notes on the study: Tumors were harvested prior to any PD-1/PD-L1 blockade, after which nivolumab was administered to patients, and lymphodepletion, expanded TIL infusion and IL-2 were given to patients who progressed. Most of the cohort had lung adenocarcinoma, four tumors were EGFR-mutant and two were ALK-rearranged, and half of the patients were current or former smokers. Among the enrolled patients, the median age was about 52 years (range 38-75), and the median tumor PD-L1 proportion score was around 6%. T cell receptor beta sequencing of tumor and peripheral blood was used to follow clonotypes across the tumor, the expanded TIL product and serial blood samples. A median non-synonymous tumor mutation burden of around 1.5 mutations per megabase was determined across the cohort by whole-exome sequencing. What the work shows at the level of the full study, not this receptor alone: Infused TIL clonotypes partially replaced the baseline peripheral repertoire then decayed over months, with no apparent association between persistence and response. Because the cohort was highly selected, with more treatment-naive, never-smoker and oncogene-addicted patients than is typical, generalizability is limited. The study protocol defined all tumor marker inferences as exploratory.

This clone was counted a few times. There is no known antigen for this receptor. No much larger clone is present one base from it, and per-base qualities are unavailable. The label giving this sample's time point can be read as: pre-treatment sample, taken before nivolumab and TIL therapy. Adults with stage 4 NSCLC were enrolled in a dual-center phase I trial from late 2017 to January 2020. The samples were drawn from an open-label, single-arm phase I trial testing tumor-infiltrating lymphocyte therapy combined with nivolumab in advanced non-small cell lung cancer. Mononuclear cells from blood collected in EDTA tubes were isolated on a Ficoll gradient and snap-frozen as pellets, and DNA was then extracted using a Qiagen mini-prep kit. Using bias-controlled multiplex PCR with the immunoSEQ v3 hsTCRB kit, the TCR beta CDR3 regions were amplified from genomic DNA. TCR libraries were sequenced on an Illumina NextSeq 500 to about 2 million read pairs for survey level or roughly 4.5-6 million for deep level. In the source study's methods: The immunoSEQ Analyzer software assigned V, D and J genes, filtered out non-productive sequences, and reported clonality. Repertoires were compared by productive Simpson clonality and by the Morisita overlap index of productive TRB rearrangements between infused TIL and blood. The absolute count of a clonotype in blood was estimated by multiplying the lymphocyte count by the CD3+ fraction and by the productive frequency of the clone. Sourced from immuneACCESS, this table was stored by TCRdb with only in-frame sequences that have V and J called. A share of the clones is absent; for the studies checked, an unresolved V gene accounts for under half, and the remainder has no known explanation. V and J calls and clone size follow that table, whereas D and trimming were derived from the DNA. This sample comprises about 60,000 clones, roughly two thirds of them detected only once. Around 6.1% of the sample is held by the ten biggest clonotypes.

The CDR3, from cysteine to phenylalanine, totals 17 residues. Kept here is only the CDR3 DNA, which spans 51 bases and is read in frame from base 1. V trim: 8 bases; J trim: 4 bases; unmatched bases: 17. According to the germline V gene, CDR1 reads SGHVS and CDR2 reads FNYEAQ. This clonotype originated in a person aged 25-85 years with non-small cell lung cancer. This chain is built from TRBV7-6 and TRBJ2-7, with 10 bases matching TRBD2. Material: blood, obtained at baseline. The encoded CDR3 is CASARVLGVSGGYEQYF. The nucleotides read TGTGCCAGCGCCCGGGTTTTGGGAGTTAGCGGGGGGTACGAGCAGTACTTC.